One sample yielded the 21 T cell receptor beta chains listed below, sequenced in a study of blood T cells in healthy people across ages. A second PCR, run for roughly 7 to 12 cycles, used a sample-barcoded 5' primer plus a J-beta primer mix. TCRdb ran MiXCR on the 5' RACE reads and lists one entry per CDR3 protein. Found here are approximately 1,700,000 distinct CDR3 sequences, approximately 39% of them singletons; the top ten hold 23%. Sequenced sample: blood. The receptors here all came from a human donor in good health.

This chain connects TRBV10-3 to TRBJ1-2, with D unclear. Trimming left V 5 bases short and J 3 bases short, with 19 bases between. Germline V gene data show CDR1 as ENHRY and CDR2 as SYGVKD. The CDR3 totals 16 residues. Here the CDR3 DNA reads TGTGCCATCAGTAAGGGCGAGTTCCCCCGGGACTATGGCTACACCTTC. It yields the protein CAISKGEFPRDYGYTF.

The chain employs TRBV20-1 and TRBJ1-2; TRBD1 might be the D (6 bases). This CDR3 spans 13 amino acids. Germline V gene sequence: CDR1 DFQATT, CDR2 SNEGSKA (reference sequence). The V and J ends lost 3 bases and 4 bases respectively, with 12 bases between them. CDR3 in DNA: TGCAGTGCTAGCGGTCAGGGGACCTATGGCTACACCTTC. Translating gives CSASGQGTYGYTF.

This chain uses TRBV21-1 with TRBJ1-5. TRBV21-1 is designated a pseudogene. This CDR3 region has 10 residues. CDR3 region: CASSRGPQHF. The DNA of the CDR3 is TGTGCCAGCAGCCGGGGGCCCCAGCATTTT.

The sample holds many counts of this clonotype. The CDR3 DNA sequence: TGCGCCAGCAGCCAAGAGTACTCGACGGGTCGGACCCAGTACTTC. This translates into CASSQEYSTGRTQYF. This chain links TRBV4-3 with TRBJ2-5; D is unresolved. Germline values: CDR1 LGHNA, CDR2 YSLEER. V lost 0 bases and J lost 7, with 15 bases in between. The CDR3 consists of 15 residues.

The J gene is TRBJ1-4, the V gene TRBV29-1; D uncertain. The CDR3 contains 12 residues. Germline assignment: CDR1 SQVTM and CDR2 ANQGSEA. V was trimmed by 5 bases and J by 8 bases, leaving 12 bases between them. The CDR3, as DNA: TGCAGCGTTTCCGTTACGTTGGAAAAACTGTTTTTT. Translated: CSVSVTLEKLFF.

This chain uses TRBV12-3 or TRBV12-4 with TRBJ2-7; 9 bases agree with TRBD2. V lost 5 bases, J lost 5 bases, and 7 bases stayed unmatched. The CDR3 is made up of 14 amino acids. Written as DNA, the CDR3 is TGTGCCAGCAGTCAGCTAGCGGGGAGGGACGAGCAGTACTTC. Translated, it gives CASSQLAGRDEQYF.

This clonotype was picked up a small number of times. The chain has TRBV5-6 and TRBJ2-3, with D perhaps matching TRBD1 (5 bases). CDR1 is SGHDT and CDR2 is YYEEEE in the germline V gene. The CDR3 length is 15 residues. The V and J ends lost 2 bases and 0 bases respectively, with 10 bases between them. Written as DNA, the CDR3 is TGTGCCAGCAGCTTCAGGGCCTTTAGCACAGATACGCAGTATTTT. Its translation is CASSFRAFSTDTQYF.

The chain joins TRBV20-1 to TRBJ1-2; TRBD1 agrees at 7 bases. V was pared by 3 bases and J by 6 bases, with 7 bases of the junction left unmatched. The CDR3 covers 13 residues. Germline V gives CDR1 DFQATT, CDR2 SNEGSKA (reference sequence). The CDR3 here is CSASRQGGDGYTF. The CDR3 DNA reads TGCAGTGCTAGTAGACAGGGAGGAGATGGCTACACCTTC.

This chain joins TRBV7-2 and TRBJ2-7; the match to TRBD2 covers 10 bases. Germline V gene data show CDR1 as SGHTA and CDR2 as FQGNSA. This CDR3 has 15 residues. With V trimmed by 4 bases and J by 6 bases, 9 bases remained unmatched. In nucleotides, the CDR3 is TGTGCCAGCAGCTCGCAGCAGCGGGGGGGCAGCGAGCAGTACTTC. This translates into CASSSQQRGGSEQYF.

The chain recombines TRBV7-2 with TRBJ2-1; 11 nucleotides align to TRBD2. The J segment lost 7 bases and the V segment lost 7 bases, leaving 9 bases of the junction unmatched. The CDR3 length is 15 residues. Germline V gives CDR1 SGHTA, CDR2 FQGNSA. This chain's CDR3 is CASTQTSGARNEQFF. In nucleotides, the CDR3 is TGTGCCAGCACCCAGACTAGCGGGGCACGGAATGAGCAGTTCTTC.

V and J are TRBV6-5 and TRBJ2-7, with D unresolved. The CDR3 runs to 12 residues. Germline-derived CDR1 and CDR2 are MNHEY and SVGAGI. Trimming stripped 4 bases from V and 6 bases from J, with 10 bases between. The CDR3 bases are TGTGCCAGCAGTTCCGTACGCAGCGAGCAGTACTTC. Translation: CASSSVRSEQYF.

V gene TRBV5-1 combines with J gene TRBJ2-1, with 11 bases that match TRBD1. Trimming took 0 bases from V and 8 from J; bases not matched to a gene: 7. The CDR3 consists of 16 residues. Per the germline V gene, CDR1 is SGHRS and CDR2 is YFSETQ. CDR3 coding DNA: TGCGCCAGCAGCTTGGAGGACAGGGGGCGGTTCGATGAGCAGTTCTTC. Amino acids: CASSLEDRGRFDEQFF.

This clonotype was seen only a few times. This sequence joins TRBV10-3 and TRBJ2-7; 12 nucleotides align to TRBD1. The junction had 4 bases not matched to a gene; V was cut back by 0 bases and J by 4 bases. CDR1 is ENHRY, CDR2 SYGVKD, per germline. CDR3 size: 16 residues. Here the CDR3 reads CAISESGQGATYEQYF. CDR3 coding DNA: TGTGCCATCAGTGAGTCGGGACAGGGGGCGACGTACGAGCAGTACTTC.

This clonotype came up a few times. This rearrangement joins TRBV6-1 to TRBJ2-4; D remains unclear. The J call may not be correct, given that the DNA end is closer to TRBJ2-7. The CDR3 sequence is 14 residues long. The germline gives CDR1 MNHNS, CDR2 SASEGT. The CDR3 nucleotides are TGTGCCAGCAGTGAAGCCCCAGGTACCTACGAGCAGTACTTC. It encodes CASSEAPGTYEQYF.

This chain uses TRBV7-9 with TRBJ2-1; D is possibly TRBD2 (5 bases). V was cut by 7 bases and J by 5 bases, with 15 bases left in between. Germline V gives CDR1 SEHNR, CDR2 FQNEAQ (reference sequence). This CDR3 region has 14 residues. The CDR3 loop is CASTSRGPDNEQFF. The CDR3 DNA sequence: TGTGCCAGCACCTCTCGGGGTCCCGACAATGAGCAGTTCTTC. The full variable domain, in which reference TRBV7-9 and TRBJ2-1 provide the parts outside the CDR3, is DTGVSQNPRHKITKRGQNVTFRCDPISEHNRLYWYRQTLGQGPEFLTYFQNEAQLEKSRLLSDRFSAERPKGSFSTLEIQRTEQGDSAMYLCASTSRGPDNEQFFGPGTRLTVL.

Worth noting for this clonotype: One end of the junction fails to match germline, which may point to a read error. The chain is built from TRBV20-1 and TRBJ1-1; TRBD1 agrees at 7 bases. CDR1 is DFQATT and CDR2 is SNEGSKA in the germline V gene (reference sequence). The CDR3 is 11 amino acids. The CDR3 region is CRANAGQEAFF. CDR3 coding DNA: TGCAGGGCTAACGCGGGACAGGAAGCTTTCTTT.

This clonotype turned up a few times. The rearrangement joins TRBV5-1 to TRBJ2-1; TRBD1 might be the D (5 bases). Trimming removed 4 bases at V and 3 bases at J, with 14 bases between. This CDR3 has 15 residues. Germline CDR1 and CDR2: SGHRS and YFSETQ. The CDR3 coding sequence is TGCGCCAGCAGCGTGACAGATCCCGACTACAATGAGCAGTTCTTC. This codes for CASSVTDPDYNEQFF.

The J gene is TRBJ1-2, the V gene TRBV4-1, with TRBD1 matching over 7 bases. This CDR3 has 16 residues. V lost 6 bases to trimming and J lost 2 bases; unmatched junction nucleotides: 12. Germline loops: CDR1 MGHRA, CDR2 YSYEKL. This CDR3 is CASRTPGTEPNYGYTF. CDR3 nucleotide sequence: TGCGCCAGCAGGACCCCAGGGACAGAACCAAACTATGGCTACACCTTC.

Comment on this clonotype: One end of the junction varies from germline; a read error may be responsible. J is TRBJ1-2 and V is TRBV4-1; D might be TRBD1 (5 bases). Germline values: CDR1 MGHRA, CDR2 YSYEKL. The CDR3 has 14 residues. CDR3 nucleotides: TGCGCCTGCAGCCCCAAGACAGCCCTCTATGGCTACACCTTC. This codes for CACSPKTALYGYTF.

The chain joins TRBV5-1 to TRBJ2-1, with D unresolved. V lost 2 bases, J lost 6 bases, and 12 bases lay in between. This CDR3 is 14 amino acids long. Germline CDR1 reads SGHRS; CDR2 reads YFSETQ. CDR3 sequence: CASSFEAIGNEQFF. CDR3 nucleotides: TGCGCCAGCAGCTTTGAAGCGATTGGCAATGAGCAGTTCTTC.

This chain connects TRBV12-3 or TRBV12-4 to TRBJ1-1, with D hard to call. V gave up 6 bases and J gave up 7 bases, with 15 bases separating them. CDR3 length equals 13 residues. As DNA, the CDR3 is TGTGCCAGCAGCTCGCCGGTTCCCTATGAAGCTTTCTTT. As protein: CASSSPVPYEAFF.